Below, 8 T cell receptor beta chains from the same sample are listed, as sequenced in a study of Ad26.COV2.S vaccination and SARS-CoV-2 variants. The treatment is: around 19 received Ad26.COV2.S at low or high dose, single or two shots; about 5 received placebo; per-sample allocation not given. Sampling took place 63 days after the first vaccine or placebo injection. The repertoire was sequenced with immunoSEQ multiplex PCR; TCRdb's copy has only in-frame clones and lacks some. Here the sample spans a few hundred thousand clones, approximately 89% being singletons. The specimen comprised peripheral blood, sampled in a trial of Ad26.COV2.S vaccine versus placebo. All receptors derive from a person aged 18-60 years who received the Ad26.COV2.S COVID-19 vaccine or a placebo.

CDR3 nucleotides: TGTGCCAGCACTCCCACCCACGGGGGGGGATGGGTGGAATCACCCCTCCACTTT. It yields the protein CASTPTHGGGWVESPLHF. The chain is built from TRBV2 and TRBJ1-6, with D possibly being TRBD1 (5 bases). Germline V gene data show CDR1 as SNHLY and CDR2 as FYNNEI. The CDR3 has 18 amino acids. V lost 7 bases, J lost 10 bases, and 29 bases lay in between.

The V and J genes are TRBV3-1 (or the pseudogene TRBV3-2) and TRBJ2-7; the D gene could be TRBD1 or TRBD2 (5 bases each). This CDR3 contains 16 residues. CDR1 is LGHDT and CDR2 is YNNKEL in the germline V gene (reference sequence). V lost 4 bases to trimming and J lost 4 bases, with 20 bases between them. CDR3 nucleotides: TGTGCCAGCAGCCCCGGGACGGGACGGAGAACGTACGAGCAGTACTTC. This codes for CASSPGTGRRTYEQYF.

V is TRBV7-9 and J is TRBJ2-6; D remains unclear. This CDR3 comprises 14 residues. Trimming shortened V by 7 bases and J by 2 bases, and 9 bases separated the two germline ends. CDR1 and CDR2 from the germline V gene are SEHNR and FQNEAQ (reference sequence). CDR3 in amino acids: CASIPTTGANVLTF. The CDR3 DNA reads as TGTGCCAGCATCCCTACCACTGGGGCCAACGTCCTGACTTTC.

The chain links TRBV2 to TRBJ2-1; D is uncertain. The ends were cut back, 4 bases at V and 3 bases at J, with 10 bases in the middle. The CDR3 is made up of 14 amino acids. Germline V gene data show CDR1 as SNHLY and CDR2 as FYNNEI. The CDR3 nucleotides read TGTGCCAGCAGTGGTAACCTACTCTACAATGAGCAGTTCTTC. The encoded protein is CASSGNLLYNEQFF.

This clone was seen once. The chain couples TRBV30 to TRBJ1-5; TRBD1 matches at 11 bases. The germline CDR1 and CDR2 sequences are GTSNPN and SVGIG (reference sequence). The CDR3 sequence is 13 residues long. J was trimmed by 6 bases and V by 3 bases; bases with no gene match: 1. CDR3 region: CAWRGQGGQPQHF. The CDR3 nucleotides are TGTGCCTGGAGGGGACAGGGGGGTCAGCCCCAGCATTTT.

This clone was observed a single time. This chain connects TRBV7-2 to TRBJ2-3; D unresolved. The CDR3 runs to 12 residues. Trimming removed 1 base from V and 4 bases from J, with 3 bases in between. Germline CDR1 is SGHTA and CDR2 is FQGNSA. CDR3 sequence reads: CASSLEADTQYF. CDR3 coding DNA: TGTGCCAGCAGCTTAGAGGCAGATACGCAGTATTTT.

The chain is built from TRBV2 and TRBJ2-7; 11 bases are a match to TRBD2. The CDR3 runs to 13 residues. Germline CDR1 reads SNHLY; CDR2 reads FYNNEI. The trim removed 6 bases at V and 5 bases at J, leaving 3 bases unmatched. The CDR3 is CASSNSGRDEQYF. The CDR3 DNA reads as TGTGCCAGCAGCAATAGCGGGAGGGACGAGCAGTACTTC.

V usage is TRBV9 and J usage is TRBJ2-5; D is unclear. The germline V gene encodes CDR1 SGDLS and CDR2 YYNGEE. V shed 0 bases and J shed 3 bases, with 6 bases lying between them. The CDR3 length is 13 residues. CDR3 region: CASSVVPEETQYF. CDR3 nucleotides: TGTGCCAGCAGCGTAGTACCGGAAGAGACCCAGTACTTC.